This TCR beta chain was recovered during a study of human T cells and chemical hapten exposure. Study outcomes and limitations: Patch test score showed a positive correlation with PT1 expanded TCR counts.

A single record per CDR3 protein comes from TCRdb applying MiXCR to the RACE reads. This sample has 60,000 to 80,000 distinct CDR3 sequences, with 25% to 40% found just once. As to time point: patch test 1, 2 weeks after DPC sensitization. The treatment denotes: therapeutic diphenylcyclopropenone sensitization with weekly scalp DPC. Comments on this clonotype: Its specificity is unknown.

The material sequenced was whole blood, taken in connection with sensitization to the hapten diphenylcyclopropenone (DPC). This receptor was obtained from a man between 35 and 55 years old with alopecia areata. Some clones in this sample may be carry-over from other donors' samples.

The CDR3 coding sequence is TGTGCCAGCTCACCAAGCGCTAAGGTCCACGATAATGAAAAACTGTTTTTT. Residues: CASSPSAKVHDNEKLFF. The chain is built from TRBV18 and TRBJ1-4; no reliable D call. Deletions cut 2 bases from V and 4 bases from J, with 17 bases between. The CDR3 is 17 residues long. In germline, CDR1 is KGHSH, CDR2 LQKENI.